This TCR beta chain was profiled in a study of cytomegalovirus exposure and HLA in healthy donors. This clone was found a few times. In the PCR, 60 Vbeta and 13 Jbeta primers were used. TCRdb's table, derived via immunoSEQ multiplex PCR, lists solely in-frame clones and lacks some. The data show 120,000 or so clones, around 80% seen once. This TCR was recovered from a young man in good health and CMV-seropositive. The sample was PBMCs.

The CDR3 nucleotides are TGCGCCAGCAGCCAAGTTGGGACTAGCGCCGGGGAGCTGTTTTTT. It yields the protein CASSQVGTSAGELFF. The V and J genes are TRBV4-1 and TRBJ2-2; 10 bases line up with TRBD2. With V trimmed by 1 base and J by 6 bases, 2 bases remained unmatched. This CDR3 contains 15 residues. The germline V gene has CDR1 MGHRA and CDR2 YSYEKL.